This TCR beta chain was sequenced during a study of T cells in Graves' hyperthyroidism and ophthalmopathy. Study outcomes and limitations: Blood also held most thyroid clonotypes expanded beyond 0.001.

The investigators amplified TCR beta CDR3 regions from RNA transcripts. A set of HTBI primers served as the primers for a first-round RT-PCR of the TCR CDR3. TCRdb called the multiplex PCR reads again in MiXCR, with one record for every CDR3 protein. This sample yields approximately 400,000 distinct CDR3 sequences, of which approximately 20% are seen a single time; around 4% belongs to the top ten. Germline trimming cut 4 bases from V and 14 bases from J; bases unmatched to any gene: 12. CDR1 MNHEY and CDR2 SVGAGI come from the germline V gene. This CDR3 has 15 residues. This clonotype was picked up many times. Its antigen remains unidentified.

This sequence was found in a woman aged 18-29 years with Graves' hyperthyroidism. The genes are TRBV6-5 and TRBJ1-6, with 9 bases aligning to TRBD1. Input material: blood. The DNA for the CDR3 is TGTGCCAGCAGTTCCGGGACAGGGAGACCTTTGACCCTCCACTTT. Its translation: CASSSGTGRPLTLHF.